Presented here are 27 T cell receptor beta chains from one specimen sequenced in a study of blood T cell repertoires in COVID-19. TCRdb's table, derived via immunoSEQ multiplex PCR, lists solely in-frame clones and lacks some. The table lists some 67,000 clones, around 89% of them singletons. Sequenced material: peripheral blood. Receptor source: a woman aged 55-69 years with acute or convalescent COVID-19.

This sequence joins TRBV9 and TRBJ1-2, with no clear D. The CDR3 runs 13 residues. V lost 4 bases to trimming and J lost 4 bases, with 11 bases between them. Germline assignment: CDR1 SGDLS and CDR2 YYNGEE. The CDR3: CASSPTGIYGYTF. For the CDR3, the DNA is TGTGCCAGCAGCCCGACCGGGATCTATGGCTACACCTTC.

CDR3 DNA: TGTGCCAGCTCATACGGACAGTCCTACGAGCAGTACGTC. As protein: CASSYGQSYEQYV. The chain uses TRBV18 and TRBJ2-7; D perhaps matches TRBD1 (6 bases). CDR1 is KGHSH, CDR2 LQKENI, per germline. The V end was cut by 5 bases, the J end by 1 base, with 9 bases between. The CDR3 consists of 13 residues.

The table lists this clone with a few counts. J is TRBJ2-1 and V is TRBV4-2; 11 bases line up with TRBD2. Germline CDR1 LGHNA, CDR2 YNFKEQ. The CDR3 is made up of 17 amino acids. V shed 3 bases and J 1 base; nucleotides not matched to a gene: 5. CDR3 nucleotides: TGTGCCAGCAGCCATACGACTAGCGGGGCTTCCTACAATGAGCAGTTCTTC. As protein: CASSHTTSGASYNEQFF.

The gene calls are TRBV19 and TRBJ1-4, with TRBD1 matching over 8 bases. The CDR3 length is 15 residues. Per germline, CDR1 LNHDA and CDR2 SQIVND (reference sequence). J was trimmed by 3 bases and V by 4 bases; bases with no gene match: 4. The CDR3 spells CASSTRQGPNEKLFF. The CDR3 nucleotides are TGTGCCAGTAGTACTCGACAGGGGCCTAATGAAAAACTGTTTTTT.

This chain connects TRBV7-2 to TRBJ1-5, with D uncertain. The CDR3 has 15 amino acids. CDR1 is SGHTA and CDR2 is FQGNSA in the germline V gene. The V end lost 1 base, the J end lost 1 base, and 8 bases lay between the germline ends. Here the CDR3 reads CASSLGPFSNQPQHF. The CDR3 DNA is TGTGCCAGCAGCTTAGGTCCGTTCAGCAATCAGCCCCAGCATTTT.

CDR3 bases: TGTGCCAGCAGCCTCCTTATGAACACTGAAGCTTTCTTT. Translation: CASSLLMNTEAFF. The rearrangement links TRBV7-9 to TRBJ1-1; D unclear. The V gene's germline CDR1 is SEHNR and CDR2 FQNEAQ (reference sequence). The CDR3 is 13 residues long. V lost 5 bases to trimming and J lost 0 bases, with 7 bases between them. Variable domain in full (rest from reference TRBV7-9 and TRBJ1-1): DTGVSQNPRHKITKRGQNVTFRCDPISEHNRLYWYRQTLGQGPEFLTYFQNEAQLEKSRLLSDRFSAERPKGSFSTLEIQRTEQGDSAMYLCASSLLMNTEAFFGQGTRLTVV.

This clone was observed once. The genes are TRBV28 and TRBJ1-4; 10 bases line up with TRBD1. CDR1 and CDR2 from the germline V gene are MDHEN and SYDVKM. V trimming: 5 bases; J trimming: 6 bases; junction bases outside the gene matches: 6. CDR3 length: 15 residues. The CDR3 DNA is TGTGCCAGCAGTACGTCCGGGACAGGGGATGAAAAACTGTTTTTT. It is translated as CASSTSGTGDEKLFF.

The rearrangement links TRBV14 to TRBJ2-1; D is perhaps TRBD2 (7 bases). Germline V gene data show CDR1 as SGHDN and CDR2 as FVKESK. Deletions cut 6 bases from V and 0 bases from J, with 12 bases between. The CDR3 runs 15 residues. The chain's CDR3 is CASRGGPDSYNEQFF. CDR3 bases: TGTGCCAGCAGGGGGGGGCCCGACTCCTACAATGAGCAGTTCTTC. Looking up the rest from reference TRBV14 and TRBJ2-1 gives the full variable domain: EAGVTQFPSHSVIEKGQTVTLRCDPISGHDNLYWYRRVMGKEIKFLLHFVKESKQDESGMPNNRFLAERTGGTYSTLKVQPAELEDSGVYFCASRGGPDSYNEQFFGPGTRLTVL.

CDR3 bases: TGTGCCAGCAGCGTAGCCGGGACTAGCGTTCCCCATGAGCAGTTCTTC. Translating it yields CASSVAGTSVPHEQFF. The V gene is TRBV28, the J gene TRBJ2-1; 10 bases line up with TRBD2. CDR1 and CDR2 (germline): MDHEN, SYDVKM. The CDR3 extends over 16 amino acids. The V gene end was trimmed by 6 bases and the J gene end by 8 bases; junction bases not matched to a gene: 13. Combining the CDR3 with reference TRBV28 and TRBJ2-1 gives the whole variable domain DVKVTQSSRYLVKRTGEKVFLECVQDMDHENMFWYRQDPGLGLRLIYFSYDVKMKEKGDIPEGYSVSREKKERFSLILESASTNQTSMYLCASSVAGTSVPHEQFFGPGTRLTVL.

V and J are TRBV6-6 and TRBJ1-3, with D perhaps matching TRBD1 (5 bases). Germline V gives CDR1 MNHNY, CDR2 SVGAGI (reference sequence). The CDR3 length is 15 residues. Trimming pared 4 bases from V and 0 bases from J, leaving 10 bases between. CDR3 sequence (DNA): TGTGCCAGCAGTTTCCCGGGGGGCTCTGGAAACACCATATATTTT. It yields the protein CASSFPGGSGNTIYF.

This chain uses TRBV5-1 with TRBJ2-2; a possible D gene is TRBD2 (5 bases). The length of the CDR3 is 14 residues. The ends were cut back, 3 bases at V and 4 bases at J, with 10 bases in the middle. Looked up from germline, CDR1 is SGHRS and CDR2 is YFSETQ. DNA of the CDR3: TGCGCCAGCAGCTATGGAGGCTCCACCGGGGAGCTGTTTTTT. Encoded protein: CASSYGGSTGELFF.

The chain uses TRBV20-1 and TRBJ2-1, with 11 bases lining up with TRBD2. Trimming took 3 bases from V and 11 from J; bases not matched to a gene: 12. This CDR3 spans 15 amino acids. The germline V gene has CDR1 DFQATT and CDR2 SNEGSKA (reference sequence). DNA of the CDR3: TGCAGTGCTAGTGGGGCCGGGACTAGCGGTGACAAGCAGTTCTTC. This sequence encodes CSASGAGTSGDKQFF.

The rearrangement uses TRBV5-6 and TRBJ1-2; perhaps TRBD1 as D (6 bases). Trimming shortened V by 4 bases and J by 2 bases, and 15 bases separated the two germline ends. CDR3 length: 15 residues. The germline CDR1 and CDR2 sequences are SGHDT and YYEEEE. The CDR3 DNA reads as TGTGCCAGCAGCCAAGACAGGATCCTAAACTATGGCTACACCTTC. It translates to CASSQDRILNYGYTF.

The CDR3, as DNA: TGTGCCAGCAGTCCATTCCACGGACAGGGGAATGAAAAACTGTTTTTT. This gives the protein CASSPFHGQGNEKLFF. The V call is TRBV5-4, the J call TRBJ1-4; 9 bases match TRBD1. J lost 5 bases, V lost 5 bases, and 10 bases had no gene match. This CDR3 is built from 16 residues. Germline CDR1 SGHNT, CDR2 YYREEE (reference sequence).

The chain combines TRBV10-2 with TRBJ1-2; the match to TRBD1 covers 7 bases. CDR3 size: 14 residues. Per the germline V gene, CDR1 is WSHSY and CDR2 is SAAADI. V trimming: 3 bases; J trimming: 4 bases; junction bases outside the gene matches: 5. CDR3 coding DNA: TGCGCCAGCAGTGAACAGGGGCGCGGCTATGGCTACACCTTC. Encoded protein: CASSEQGRGYGYTF.

The chain has TRBV30 and TRBJ2-1, with 8 bases matching TRBD2. The CDR3 is made up of 15 amino acids. J lost 6 bases, V lost 5 bases, and 12 bases had no gene match. Germline V gene data show CDR1 as GTSNPN and CDR2 as SVGIG (reference sequence). The CDR3 nucleotides read TGTGCCTGGGGTAGAGCGGGAGTAGGGGGCAATGAGCAGTTCTTC. Residues: CAWGRAGVGGNEQFF.

The J gene is TRBJ1-5, the V gene TRBV4-1, with 7 bases aligning to TRBD1. Germline V gene data show CDR1 as MGHRA and CDR2 as YSYEKL. The CDR3 is made up of 17 amino acids. Losses at the gene ends were 2 bases for V and 0 bases for J; bases not matched to a gene: 7. CDR3 residues: CASSQRVTGNSNQPQHF. The CDR3 DNA is TGCGCCAGCAGCCAACGAGTGACAGGGAATAGCAATCAGCCCCAGCATTTT.

The chain employs TRBV5-1 and TRBJ2-1; 13 bases match TRBD2. Germline V lookup: CDR1 SGHRS, CDR2 YFSETQ. Trimming at V came to 3 bases and at J to 2 bases, leaving 11 bases not matched to a gene. This CDR3 is 19 amino acids long. CDR3 residues: CASSSPGLAGTATYNEQFF. Here the CDR3 DNA reads TGCGCCAGCAGCTCGCCGGGACTAGCGGGAACAGCGACCTACAATGAGCAGTTCTTC.

The chain joins TRBV4-1 to TRBJ1-1, with 7 nucleotides matching TRBD1. This CDR3 has 15 residues. The germline V gene encodes CDR1 MGHRA and CDR2 YSYEKL. V lost 2 bases, J lost 2 bases, and 5 bases stayed unmatched. CDR3 nucleotide sequence: TGCGCCAGCAGCCAACCGACAGGGAAAAACACTGAAGCTTTCTTT. Residues: CASSQPTGKNTEAFF.

The V call is TRBV15, the J call TRBJ2-1; the match to TRBD2 covers 10 bases. The CDR3 is made up of 16 amino acids. Trimming removed 0 bases from V and 9 bases from J; junction bases left unmatched: 8. CDR1 and CDR2 (germline): LNHNV, YYDKDF (reference sequence). CDR3 nucleotides: TGTGCCACCAGCAGAGATGGAGCGGGAGGGCCGGTTGAGCAGTTCTTC. Translation gives CATSRDGAGGPVEQFF.

The chain joins TRBV4-2 to TRBJ2-3; D call uncertain. V lost 0 bases and J 2 bases, leaving 15 bases between the germline ends. CDR1 and CDR2 (germline): LGHNA, YNFKEQ. This CDR3 spans 17 amino acids. The CDR3, as DNA: TGTGCCAGCAGCCAAGATTGGTCCAGAACCCCCACAGATACGCAGTATTTT. It codes for CASSQDWSRTPTDTQYF.

The chain joins TRBV19 to TRBJ2-5, with TRBD1 identical over 12 bases. The CDR3 is 14 residues long. Germline trimming cut 10 bases from V and 4 bases from J; bases unmatched to any gene: 7. Germline V gene lookup returns CDR1 LNHDA and CDR2 SQIVND (reference sequence). The CDR3 region has the DNA TGTGCCACCGGGGACAGGGGGCGGCGAGAGACCCAGTACTTC. It codes for CATGDRGRRETQYF. Variable domain in full (rest from reference TRBV19 and TRBJ2-5): DGGITQSPKYLFRKEGQNVTLSCEQNLNHDAMYWYRQDPGQGLRLIYYSQIVNDFQKGDIAEGYSVSREKKESFPLTVTSAQKNPTAFYLCATGDRGRRETQYFGPGTRLLVL.

This clone was observed a handful of times. V is TRBV6-4 and J is TRBJ2-7, with D perhaps matching TRBD1 (6 bases). V dropped 10 bases and J dropped 1 base, with 17 bases sitting between them. The CDR3 length is 14 residues. The germline V gene encodes CDR1 MRHNA and CDR2 SNTAGT. The DNA of the CDR3 is TGTGCCATCCCGGGACACTTTACGTCCTACGAGCAGTACGTC. It encodes CAIPGHFTSYEQYV.

This chain joins TRBV10-2 and TRBJ2-7, with TRBD2 identical over 12 bases. Germline-derived CDR1 and CDR2 are WSHSY and SAAADI. V lost 8 bases to trimming and J lost 2 bases; unmatched junction nucleotides: 1. The CDR3 covers 13 residues. This CDR3 is CASGLAGTYEQYV. The CDR3 nucleotides are TGCGCCAGCGGACTAGCGGGGACCTACGAGCAGTACGTC.

This clone was observed once. The V gene is TRBV2, the J gene TRBJ1-4; 7 bases align to TRBD1. CDR1 is SNHLY, CDR2 FYNNEI, per germline. J was trimmed by 0 bases and V by 6 bases; bases with no gene match: 4. The CDR3 loop spans 15 amino acids. The CDR3 DNA reads TGTGCCAGCAGACTAGACAGGGCAACTAATGAAAAACTGTTTTTT. Translated, it gives CASRLDRATNEKLFF.

This chain connects TRBV4-1 to TRBJ2-1; 8 bases are shared with TRBD2. The CDR3 has 18 residues. Germline V CDR1 and CDR2: MGHRA, YSYEKL. V shed 5 bases and J 9 bases; nucleotides not matched to a gene: 21. This CDR3 reads CASSGRRVPGLETIEQFF. CDR3 nucleotides: TGCGCCAGCAGCGGACGACGGGTACCGGGACTAGAGACTATTGAGCAGTTCTTC.

The rearrangement joins TRBV20-1 to TRBJ2-7; 8 nucleotides align to TRBD1. Germline V gene data show CDR1 as DFQATT and CDR2 as SNEGSKA (reference sequence). This CDR3 has 11 residues. The junction had 1 base not matched to a gene; V was cut back by 6 bases and J by 3 bases. CDR3 in DNA: TGCAGTGCAGGGACAGGCTACGAGCAGTACGTC. It codes for CSAGTGYEQYV.